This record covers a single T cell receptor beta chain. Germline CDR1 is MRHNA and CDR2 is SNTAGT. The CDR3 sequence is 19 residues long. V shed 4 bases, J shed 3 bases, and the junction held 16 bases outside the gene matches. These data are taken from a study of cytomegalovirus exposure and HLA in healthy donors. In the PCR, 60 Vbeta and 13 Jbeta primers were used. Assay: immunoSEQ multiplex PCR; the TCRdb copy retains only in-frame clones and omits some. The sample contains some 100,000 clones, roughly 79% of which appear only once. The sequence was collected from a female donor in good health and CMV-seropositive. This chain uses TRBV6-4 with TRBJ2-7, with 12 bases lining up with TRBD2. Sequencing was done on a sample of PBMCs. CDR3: CASSARLAGALLLGYEQYF. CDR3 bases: TGTGCCAGCAGTGCAAGACTAGCGGGAGCACTCCTCTTGGGCTACGAGCAGTACTTC.